This TCR beta chain derives from a study of T cells expressing NK-cell markers. Overall study context: Just one sequenced donor of eight was HCMV-seronegative, while seven were seropositive.

It was by 5'RACE template switching with UMIs that TCR beta cDNA was made. TCRdb re-analyzed the 5' RACE reads; it lists each CDR3 protein once, without DNA. This sample contains about 460,000 distinct CDR3 sequences. The germline V gene has CDR1 LNHNV and CDR2 YYDKDF (reference sequence). CDR3 length: 18 amino acids. Study observations and caveats: Dominant NKG2C+ clonotypes were found to form roughly 1.0-7.0% of CD8+ T cells in roughly 6 donors. HCMV specificity was not established for the expanded NKG2C+ T cell clones.

A remark on this clonotype: Its antigen is unidentified.

The receptor was isolated from a woman in her forties or fifties in good health. Sequenced: blood T cells: a sorted CD56 or NKG2C T cell subset, CD4+ or CD8+ T cells, or bulk PBMC T cells (not recorded which). The chain joins TRBV15 to TRBJ2-1; TCRdb selects TRBD1, and the lack of DNA leaves this call unchecked. The chain's CDR3 is CATSSPAPGQNIGYEQFF. The variable domain in full, completed from reference TRBV15 and TRBJ2-1, reads DAMVIQNPRYQVTQFGKPVTLSCSQTLNHNVMYWYQQKSSQAPKLLFHYYDKDFNNEADTPDNFQSRRPNTSFCFLDIRSPGLGDTAMYLCATSSPAPGQNIGYEQFFGPGTRLTVL.